The 22 T cell receptor beta chains in this list originate from one sample, sequenced in a study of Graves' ophthalmopathy and Graves' hyperthyroidism listed by TCRdb under 2018. TCRdb names Illumina HiSeq 2000 as the instrument used. For repertoire sequencing, the TCR beta CDR3 regions were amplified from RNA transcripts. The first round of RT-PCR was done with HTBI primers and the Qiagen OneStep RT-PCR kit, and was followed by a second round of multiplex PCR, then size selection and purification. TCRdb trimmed public reads at Q25 via fastp, called clones via MiXCR and kept in-frame beta chains. Here each entry gathers all rows of one CDR3 protein and keeps the most common genes and DNA. The table for this sample lists approximately 1.2 million distinct CDR3 sequences; around a third of them were counted only once. The ten largest make up over 8.5% of the sample. Sequences were obtained from peripheral blood or thyroid tissue (not recorded which). The receptors come from an adult man with Graves' hyperthyroidism.

About this clonotype: This may stem from a read error, because a much larger clone lies one nucleotide away. This chain connects TRBV11-2 to TRBJ2-7, with D unresolved. The CDR3 totals 12 residues. Germline-derived CDR1 and CDR2 are SGHAT and FQNNGV. V lost 7 bases to trimming and J lost 5 bases, with 12 bases between them. Written as DNA, the CDR3 is TGTGCCAGCATCCGATGGGAAGACGAGCAGTACTTC. Its protein is CASIRWEDEQYF.

V gene TRBV12-5 combines with J gene TRBJ2-7, with TRBD1 matching over 10 bases. Germline lookup yields CDR1 LGHNT and CDR2 FRNRAP. The CDR3 has 13 residues. J lost 4 bases, V lost 7 bases, and 4 bases had no gene match. CDR3 protein: CASAQDRGYEQYF. DNA of the CDR3: TGTGCTAGTGCCCAGGACAGGGGGTACGAGCAGTACTTC. The entire variable domain, with the rest obtained from reference TRBV12-5 and TRBJ2-7, is as follows: DARVTQTPRHKVTEMGQEVTMRCQPILGHNTVFWYRQTMMQGLELLAYFRNRAPLDDSGMPKDRFSAEMPDATLATLKIQPSEPRDSAVYFCASAQDRGYEQYFGPGTRLTVT.

This clonotype was observed many times. This rearrangement joins TRBV7-2 to TRBJ2-5, with TRBD2 matching over 8 bases. Germline CDR1 and CDR2: SGHTA and FQGNSA. The ends lost 3 bases at V and 2 bases at J; junction bases unmatched: 8. The CDR3 contains 16 residues. The CDR3 sequence: CASSFSGGGRQETQYF. The CDR3 DNA follows: TGTGCCAGCAGCTTCTCGGGAGGGGGGCGACAAGAGACCCAGTACTTC.

This clonotype was picked up a small number of times. This chain uses TRBV12-3 or TRBV12-4 with TRBJ1-6, with TRBD1 matching 9 bases. The CDR3 runs 16 residues. The trim removed 2 bases at V and 8 bases at J, leaving 7 bases unmatched. The CDR3, as DNA: TGTGCCAGCAGTTTATTGAGACAGGGGGTGGATTCACCCCTCCACTTT. It is translated as CASSLLRQGVDSPLHF.

This clonotype showed up many times. The chain joins TRBV20-1 to TRBJ2-5; no reliable D call. The germline gives CDR1 DFQATT, CDR2 SNEGSKA (reference sequence). CDR3 length equals 13 residues. The ends were cut back, 4 bases at V and 3 bases at J, with 12 bases in the middle. CDR3 nucleotide sequence: TGCAGTGCTACCGTAGTATACAAAGAGACCCAGTACTTC. This sequence encodes CSATVVYKETQYF.

The V gene is TRBV25-1, the J gene TRBJ2-5, with D tentatively TRBD2 (5 bases). Trimming cost V 1 base and J 5 bases, with 5 bases left between them. This CDR3 contains 12 residues. Germline assignment: CDR1 MGHDK and CDR2 SYGVNS. Here the CDR3 DNA reads TGTGCCAGCAGTGAATGGGAGGAGACCCAGTACTTC. Protein sequence: CASSEWEETQYF.

The chain employs TRBV7-2 and TRBJ2-5, with 7 bases identical to TRBD2. The junction had 9 bases not matched to a gene; V was cut back by 1 base and J by 7 bases. Looked up from germline, CDR1 is SGHTA and CDR2 is FQGNSA. This CDR3 is built from 15 residues. This chain's CDR3 is CASSLDWASGVTQYF. DNA for the CDR3: TGTGCCAGCAGCTTAGATTGGGCTAGCGGCGTGACCCAGTACTTC.

Regarding this clonotype: A junction end diverges from the germline sequence, so it may reflect a read error. The chain joins TRBV10-2 to TRBJ2-5, with 10 bases matching TRBD1. Germline lookup yields CDR1 WSHSY and CDR2 SAAADI. CDR3 length: 13 residues. The CDR3 region is CASSDRGPEPQYF. CDR3 coding DNA: TGTGCCAGCAGTGACAGGGGGCCGGAGCCCCAGTACTTC.

Points on this clonotype: Since a much larger clone is just one base distant, this may be a read error. This chain joins TRBV5-1 and TRBJ1-1; perhaps TRBD1 as D (6 bases). The V end lost 6 bases, the J end lost 3 bases, and 18 bases lay between the germline ends. The CDR3 loop spans 15 amino acids. CDR1 is SGHRS and CDR2 is YFSETQ in the germline V gene. The CDR3 here is CASTQAGAGHTEAFF. CDR3 nucleotide sequence: TGCGCCAGCACCCAAGCGGGGGCAGGTCACACTGAAGCTTTCTTT. The entire variable domain, with the rest obtained from reference TRBV5-1 and TRBJ1-1, is as follows: KAGVTQTPRYLIKTRGQQVTLSCSPISGHRSVSWYQQTPGQGLQFLFEYFSETQRNKGNFPGRFSGRQFSNSRSEMNVSTLELGDSALYLCASTQAGAGHTEAFFGQGTRLTVV.

This chain links TRBV5-1 with TRBJ1-5; tentatively, D is TRBD1 (5 bases). The CDR3 sequence is 15 residues long. From germline, CDR1 is SGHRS and CDR2 YFSETQ. The V end was cut by 5 bases, the J end by 7 bases, with 19 bases between. The CDR3 loop reads CASSAGVAGRQPQHF. In DNA, the CDR3 is TGCGCCAGCAGTGCTGGGGTAGCAGGGAGACAGCCCCAGCATTTT.

Turning to this clonotype: A read error is possible here, since a much larger clone lies one base away. Lacking the conserved final phenylalanine or tryptophan, this CDR3 likely reflects a read error. The V call is TRBV7-9, the J call TRBJ1-5; D not resolved. The CDR3 consists of 14 residues. V lost 1 base, J lost 4 bases, and 8 bases lay in between. Germline CDR1 reads SEHNR; CDR2 reads FQNEAQ (reference sequence). This CDR3 reads CASSLDVANQPQHC. The CDR3 DNA follows: TGTGCCAGCAGCTTAGATGTAGCAAATCAGCCCCAGCATTGT.

The chain combines TRBV7-9 with TRBJ1-3; D is possibly TRBD1 (5 bases). From germline, CDR1 is SEHNR and CDR2 FQNEAQ (reference sequence). V was cut by 1 base and J by 0 bases, with 13 bases left in between. This CDR3 has 17 residues. CDR3 nucleotide sequence: TGTGCCAGCAGCTTAGTAGACAGTTCTTTCTCTGGAAACACCATATATTTT. Residues: CASSLVDSSFSGNTIYF.

This clonotype was seen ten or more times. The chain joins TRBV29-1 to TRBJ1-4; the D is unclear. Trimming removed 5 bases at V and 0 bases at J, with 10 bases between. CDR1 and CDR2 from the germline V gene are SQVTM and ANQGSEA. This CDR3 region has 14 residues. CDR3 sequence reads: CSVYGPTTNEKLFF. CDR3 nucleotides: TGCAGCGTTTACGGGCCTACAACTAATGAAAAACTGTTTTTT.

The table lists this clonotype with a few counts. The V gene is TRBV7-9, the J gene TRBJ1-5, with no clear D. V lost 5 bases, J lost 0 bases, and 8 bases lay in between. Germline loops: CDR1 SEHNR, CDR2 FQNEAQ (reference sequence). The CDR3 has 14 residues. The CDR3 sequence is CASSGLNSNQPQHF. Written as DNA, the CDR3 is TGTGCCAGCAGCGGCCTTAATAGCAATCAGCCCCAGCATTTT.

There are many counts of this clonotype. J is TRBJ2-5 and V is TRBV11-2; D gene uncertain. V was trimmed by 0 bases and J by 1 base, leaving 3 bases between them. Germline V gene data show CDR1 as SGHAT and CDR2 as FQNNGV. The CDR3 runs 13 residues. CDR3 sequence: CASSLDPQETQYF. The CDR3 nucleotides read TGTGCCAGCAGCTTAGACCCCCAAGAGACCCAGTACTTC.

J is TRBJ1-2 and V is TRBV10-3; the match to TRBD1 covers 7 bases. The germline CDR1 and CDR2 sequences are ENHRY and SYGVKD. V trimming: 5 bases; J trimming: 6 bases; junction bases outside the gene matches: 9. The CDR3 covers 14 residues. As DNA, the CDR3 is TGTGCCATCAGTTGGACGACAGGGTCTCATGGCTACACCTTC. The encoded protein is CAISWTTGSHGYTF.

In its sample, this clonotype was seen a few times. This rearrangement joins TRBV7-8 to TRBJ1-2; D gene uncertain. V was cut by 1 base and J by 3 bases, with 12 bases left in between. CDR3 length equals 15 residues. The germline gives CDR1 SGHVS, CDR2 FQNEAQ. The CDR3 loop is CASSLEDGLDYGYTF. The CDR3 region has the DNA TGTGCCAGCAGCTTAGAGGACGGACTGGACTATGGCTACACCTTC.

This sequence joins TRBV9 and TRBJ2-7, with D perhaps matching TRBD1 or TRBD2 (6 bases each). The DNA end favors TRBJ2-1, so the J call may be wrong. This CDR3 has 14 amino acids. Germline values: CDR1 SGDLS, CDR2 YYNGEE. CDR3 in DNA: TGTGCCAGCAGCGTAGGGGGGGCTGACAATGAGCAGTTCTTC. Its translation: CASSVGGADNEQFF.

In this sample, this clonotype turned up many times. The chain links TRBV7-8 to TRBJ2-7; a weak D match, TRBD1 (5 bases). V lost 1 base and J 4 bases, leaving 14 bases between the germline ends. This CDR3 contains 15 residues. Germline-derived CDR1 and CDR2 are SGHVS and FQNEAQ. CDR3 coding DNA: TGTGCCAGCAGCTTAGAGCAGGGCTACAGTTACGAGCAGTACTTC. Translated, it gives CASSLEQGYSYEQYF.

This clonotype was detected a few times. This chain uses TRBV11-2 with TRBJ2-5; TRBD2 matches at 13 bases. V dropped 1 base and J dropped 10; count of bases not matched to a gene: 3. The CDR3 extends over 14 amino acids. CDR1 and CDR2 from the germline V gene are SGHAT and FQNNGV. The CDR3 protein is CASSLVLAGGDQYF. CDR3 nucleotides: TGTGCCAGCAGCTTAGTACTAGCGGGAGGGGACCAGTACTTC.

The sample holds many counts of this clonotype. The CDR3 region is CASSHTGGSQYF. In DNA form, the CDR3 reads TGTGCCAGCAGTCATACAGGGGGCTCCCAGTACTTC. V and J are TRBV7-3 and TRBJ2-5, with 9 positions matching TRBD1. The CDR3 loop spans 12 amino acids. V was pared by 6 bases and J by 9 bases, with 5 bases of the junction left unmatched. Germline lookup yields CDR1 SGHTA and CDR2 FQGTGA.

This clonotype was counted ten times or more. The chain employs TRBV7-9 and TRBJ2-7, with 8 bases lining up with TRBD1. J was trimmed by 5 bases and V by 5 bases; bases with no gene match: 5. The germline gives CDR1 SEHNR, CDR2 FQNEAQ (reference sequence). The CDR3 spans 13 residues. Written as DNA, the CDR3 is TGTGCCAGCAGCGTGACAGGGGACCACGAGCAGTACTTC. Residues: CASSVTGDHEQYF.